This TCR beta chain is from a study of early T cells in non-severe SARS-CoV-2 infection. On the study more broadly: Chains were unpaired, as sequencing was done on bulk RNA from unsorted whole blood. Study-level results: In VDJdb matching, anti-spike CD8 responses were favored while private and CD4 specificities went missing.

The CDR3 has 15 residues. Germline V gene data show CDR1 as SGHTA and CDR2 as FQGNSA. V shed 5 bases and J 1 base; nucleotides not matched to a gene: 4. Concerning this clonotype: Its antigen is not known.

Unique molecular identifiers (one per individual cDNA molecule) were attached. TCRdb used MiXCR to reprocess the 5' RACE reads, holding one entry per CDR3 protein. This table holds fewer than 80,000 distinct CDR3 sequences, around 11% found once. Here the sequenced sample was whole blood, taken at baseline. This TCR was recovered from an adult who was a healthcare worker with PCR-confirmed SARS-CoV-2 infection or an uninfected control (not recorded which). The rearrangement uses TRBV7-2 and TRBJ2-3; TRBD2 matches 9 bases. CDR3: CASSDRLAGTDTQYF. The DNA of the CDR3 is TGTGCCAGCAGCGACCGACTAGCGGGCACAGATACGCAGTATTTT.